This TCR beta chain was sequenced for a study of T cell responses to AZD1222 COVID-19 vaccine (dated by TCRdb to the early 2020s). Context from the whole study: Because spike-specific TCR depth and breadth did not differ between the two schedules, AZD1222 recipients who got a second dose at roughly 4 weeks were pooled with those who got a second dose at roughly 12 weeks. A total of 230 to 250 trial participants underwent TCR sequencing, of whom about 210 received two doses of AZD1222 and about 25 received two doses of the MenACWY control vaccine. Trial participants were enrolled by age into subgroups of 18-55, 56-69 and 70-plus years, and around 150, 28 and 57 TCR-sequenced participants, respectively, were included in these subgroups. General conclusions and limits of the study: Conclusions about previously exposed vaccinees are limited because only six or seven AZD1222 recipients were SARS-CoV-2 seropositive at baseline. The whole spike protein was spanned by vaccine-associated CD4 TCRs, and dominant responses were seen in regions 160-218 and 743-854. After two AZD1222 doses, spike-specific TCR breadth and depth were significantly higher than at day 0 and than in MenACWY recipients. Because no day 14 peak-response samples were available, the repertoires could be characterized only after the peak T cell response. Reportedly, almost half of the unique spike-specific TCRs recognized epitopes lying outside the regions that are mutated in the B.1.351 and B.1.1.7 variants. Participants were mostly white British and included more females than males, and it was suggested by the authors that clonal diversity may have been underestimated. The 56-69-year group was small, and its depth increase did not reach significance, likely because of low power.

The CDR3 regions of human TCRbeta chains were analyzed by immunosequencing. As for how the authors treated the data: TCRs in the repertoires were compared against a reference library of SARS-CoV-2-specific TCRs that had been generated with the MIRA antigen-specificity platform. Breadth was defined as the fraction of unique TCRs that were SARS-CoV-2-associated, and depth was defined as the fraction of total T cells that were SARS-CoV-2-associated. Each spike-specific TCR was assigned to its reactive spike region and to a CD4 or CD8 class using the MIRA data. Log10-transformed breadth and depth values were compared by one-way ANOVA with Sidak's multiple comparisons tests. In TCRdb, the immuneACCESS table is reduced to in-frame sequences with V and J assigned. These tables do not hold every clone; where another copy was compared, an unresolved V gene accounts for under half, and the others remain unexplained. The DNA was the basis for D and trimming; V, J and clone size are from that table. The sample includes some 190,000 clones, with roughly 88% observed a single time. The ten top clones hold 7.5% to 9.5% of the sample.

The time point label on this specimen signifies: baseline before first vaccination. Vaccinee samples were obtained from the UK trials COV001 and COV002, which included a single-blind randomized controlled phase 2/3 trial of AZD1222 (ChAdOx1 nCoV-19) in healthy adults. Trial participant PBMC samples were collected at day 0 and day 28 after the second dose for TCRbeta chain sequencing. A word on this clone: Its antigen remains unidentified. The input lacks base qualities; no much larger clone sits a single base away.

Sequences MNHEY (CDR1) and SVGAGI (CDR2) are obtained from the germline V gene. The CDR3 starts with the cysteine, ends with the phenylalanine, and has 13 residues. The DNA shown is the 39-base CDR3, in frame from base 1. Trimmed from V: 6 bases; trimmed from J: 5 bases; junction bases lacking a gene match: 5. Sequencing used peripheral blood, obtained on day 0 of AZD1222 vaccination. The TCR comes from an adult in good health. This chain is built from TRBV6-5 and TRBJ1-1; 8 bases in between match TRBD1. In nucleotide form, the sequence is TGTGCCAGCAGGGACAGGGCGTTTACTGAAGCTTTCTTT. The translation is CASRDRAFTEAFF.